These 9 T cell receptor beta chains were all obtained from the same sample, sequenced in a study of blood T cell repertoires in COVID-19. Repertoires were generated with immunoSEQ multiplex PCR, while TCRdb's copy carries only in-frame clones and drops some. The sample comprises roughly 40,000 clones, approximately 79% of which are singletons, and roughly 30% rests with the top ten. The material sequenced was peripheral blood. The receptors were sampled from an elderly woman with acute or convalescent COVID-19.

This rearrangement joins TRBV5-6 to TRBJ1-1; 7 bases are shared with TRBD1. CDR1 is SGHDT, CDR2 YYEEEE, per germline. CDR3 length: 13 amino acids. J was trimmed by 1 base and V by 7 bases; bases with no gene match: 4. DNA of the CDR3: TGTGCCAGCGTGAGGGACAGGAACACTGAAGCTTTCTTT. Protein product: CASVRDRNTEAFF.

The chain is built from TRBV29-1 and TRBJ2-2; D might be TRBD2 (6 bases). CDR3 length: 15 residues. Trimming removed 5 bases from V and 0 bases from J, with 13 bases in between. CDR1 is SQVTM and CDR2 is ANQGSEA in the germline V gene. CDR3 region: CSVLGLHSNTGELFF. The CDR3 nucleotides read TGCAGCGTTTTGGGACTTCACTCGAACACCGGGGAGCTGTTTTTT.

This clone has a handful of counts. J is TRBJ2-4 and V is TRBV2, with D perhaps TRBD2 (6 bases). The CDR3 totals 17 residues. Germline CDR1 is SNHLY and CDR2 is FYNNEI. The V gene lost 3 bases and the J gene lost 0 bases, with 15 bases spanning the gap. As DNA, the CDR3 is TGTGCCAGCAGTGATGCGGGGAAACGGCGAGCCAAAAACATTCAGTACTTC. It codes for CASSDAGKRRAKNIQYF.

The chain employs TRBV7-8 and TRBJ2-7, with TRBD2 matching over 7 bases. V was pared by 5 bases and J by 4 bases, with 11 bases of the junction left unmatched. The CDR3 is made up of 15 amino acids. Looked up from germline, CDR1 is SGHVS and CDR2 is FQNEAQ. CDR3 sequence reads: CASSSLGEGPYEQYF. The CDR3 DNA follows: TGTGCCAGCAGCAGCTTGGGGGAGGGCCCATACGAGCAGTACTTC.

The CDR3 here is CASSPGGGGYNEQFF. The CDR3 DNA follows: TGTGCCAGCTCACCCGGGGGAGGTGGGTACAATGAGCAGTTCTTC. J is TRBJ2-1 and V is TRBV18; tentative D call: TRBD2 (6 bases). The CDR3 spans 15 residues. Looked up from germline, CDR1 is KGHSH and CDR2 is LQKENI. Trimming removed 3 bases from V and 4 bases from J, with 13 bases in between.

The chain joins TRBV4-1 to TRBJ2-3; possibly TRBD1 for D (6 bases). V was shortened by 3 bases and J by 3 bases, with 22 bases between the two germline ends. The germline gives CDR1 MGHRA, CDR2 YSYEKL. This CDR3 spans 18 amino acids. The CDR3 bases are TGCGCCAGCAGCCACGACACAACAGGGTCATCTCCGACAGATACGCAGTATTTT. Translated, it gives CASSHDTTGSSPTDTQYF.

The CDR3 loop is CSVEVQQGASGYTF. Written as DNA, the CDR3 is TGCAGCGTTGAAGTCCAACAGGGGGCAAGTGGCTACACCTTC. The J gene is TRBJ1-2, the V gene TRBV29-1; 9 nucleotides align to TRBD1. Looked up from germline, CDR1 is SQVTM and CDR2 is ANQGSEA. The CDR3 sequence is 14 residues long. V was clipped by 1 base and J by 7 bases; unmatched bases: 7.

The chain is built from TRBV7-9 and TRBJ1-1, with D possibly being TRBD1 (5 bases). Germline values: CDR1 SEHNR, CDR2 FQNEAQ (reference sequence). With 4 bases removed from V and 9 bases from J, the gap between germline ends came to 15 bases. CDR3 length: 13 amino acids. CDR3 bases: TGTGCCAGCAGCTCCCCACAGGTCCTGAAAGCTTTCTTT. Translation gives CASSSPQVLKAFF.

This clone was seen ten or more times. The V call is TRBV19, the J call TRBJ1-3; D unresolved. V lost 1 base, J lost 0 bases, and 7 bases lay in between. CDR3 size: 15 residues. Germline assignment: CDR1 LNHDA and CDR2 SQIVND (reference sequence). CDR3 sequence (DNA): TGTGCCAGTAGTATAGGGCTCCTCTCTGGAAACACCATATATTTT. Protein product: CASSIGLLSGNTIYF.